This record concerns one T cell receptor (beta chain) sequence. Its specificity is unknown. The source of the sample is a study of cytotoxic CD8 clonotypes in ibrutinib-treated CLL. For the study at large: Patients gave response samples after a median about 12 months of treatment, range 6 to 36.

Overall study results and limits: Shared public clonotypes were rare, and on treatment they either got smaller or stayed the same. In comparison with age-matched healthy donors, baseline clonality was higher and tracked circulating CD8+ T-cell counts.

Assay: immunoSEQ multiplex PCR; the TCRdb copy retains only in-frame clones and omits some. The sample lists some 290,000 clones; roughly 79% were seen once. V shed 7 bases and J shed 5 bases, with 12 bases lying between them. The CDR3 loop spans 12 amino acids. Germline values: CDR1 SGHNT, CDR2 YYREEE (reference sequence). This clonotype was sampled from a human donor with chronic lymphocytic leukemia. The chain recombines TRBV5-4 with TRBJ1-2, with TRBD1 as a possible D gene (5 bases). This material consisted of PBMCs, taken before ibrutinib treatment. CDR3 loop: CASGRQGYGYTF. The CDR3 DNA is TGTGCCAGCGGGCGGCAGGGTTATGGCTACACCTTC.